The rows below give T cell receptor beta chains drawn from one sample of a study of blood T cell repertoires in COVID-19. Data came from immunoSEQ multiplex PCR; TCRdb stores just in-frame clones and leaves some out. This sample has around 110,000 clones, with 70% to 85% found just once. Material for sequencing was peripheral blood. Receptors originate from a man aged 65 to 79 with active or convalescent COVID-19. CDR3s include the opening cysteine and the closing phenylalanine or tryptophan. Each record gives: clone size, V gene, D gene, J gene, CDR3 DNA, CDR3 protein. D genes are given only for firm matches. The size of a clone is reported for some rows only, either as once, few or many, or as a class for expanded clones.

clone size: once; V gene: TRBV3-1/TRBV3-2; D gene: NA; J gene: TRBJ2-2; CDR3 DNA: TGTGCCAGCCTCGCAACAGGGATTTCCGGGGAGCTGTTTTTT; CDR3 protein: CASLATGISGELFF
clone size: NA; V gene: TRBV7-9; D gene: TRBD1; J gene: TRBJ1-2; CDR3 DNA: TGTGCCAGCAGCTTGGGGACAGGGATAGGCTATGGCTACACCTTC; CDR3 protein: CASSLGTGIGYGYTF
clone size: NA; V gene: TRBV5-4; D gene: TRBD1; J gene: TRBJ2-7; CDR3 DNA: TGTGCCAGCAGCTTGGGACAGGGCTATCCAGGCGAGCAGTACTTC; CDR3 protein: CASSLGQGYPGEQYF
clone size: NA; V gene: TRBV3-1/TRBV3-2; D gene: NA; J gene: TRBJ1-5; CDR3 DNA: TGTGCCAGCAGCCAAGTGGCGGGGCTACAGCCCCAGCATTTT; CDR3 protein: CASSQVAGLQPQHF
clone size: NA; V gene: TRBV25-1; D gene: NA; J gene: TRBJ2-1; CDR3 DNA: TGTGCCAGCAGTGACTACAGCACCTACAATGAGCAGTTCTTC; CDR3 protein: CASSDYSTYNEQFF
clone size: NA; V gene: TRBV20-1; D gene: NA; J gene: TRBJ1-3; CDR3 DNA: TGCAGTGCTACTGAGCCGGGGTCTTTCAGCTCTGGAAACACCATATATTTT; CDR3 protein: CSATEPGSFSSGNTIYF
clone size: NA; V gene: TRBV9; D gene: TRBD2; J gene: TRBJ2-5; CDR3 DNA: TGTGCCAGCGCGACTAGCGGGGGGATCGGCCAAGAGACCCAGTACTTC; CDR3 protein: CASATSGGIGQETQYF
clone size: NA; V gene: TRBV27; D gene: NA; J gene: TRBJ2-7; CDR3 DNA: TGTGCCAGCACACGAGGTGGCAGGGGTTACGAGCAGTACTTC; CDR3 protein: CASTRGGRGYEQYF
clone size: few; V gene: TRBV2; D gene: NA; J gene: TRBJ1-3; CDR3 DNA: TGTGCCAGCAAACGGGACACTGGAAACACCATATATTTT; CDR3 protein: CASKRDTGNTIYF
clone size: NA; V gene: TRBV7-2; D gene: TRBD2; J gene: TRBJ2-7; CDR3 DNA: TGTGCCAGCAGCCCCCGCACCCTAGCGGGCGGGTCCTACGAGCAGTACTTC; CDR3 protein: CASSPRTLAGGSYEQYF
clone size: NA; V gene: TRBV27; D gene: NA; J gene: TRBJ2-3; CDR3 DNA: TGTGCCAGCAGTTTATCGACAGTCGATCCGGGACATCTAGCGCAGTATTTT; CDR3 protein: CASSLSTVDPGHLAQYF
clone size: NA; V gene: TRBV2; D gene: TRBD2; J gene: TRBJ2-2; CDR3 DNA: TGTGCCAGCAGTGAAAGGGGAGGGACCGGGGAGCTGTTTTTT; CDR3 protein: CASSERGGTGELFF
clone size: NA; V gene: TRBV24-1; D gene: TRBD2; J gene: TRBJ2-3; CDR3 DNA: TGTGCCACCAGTGATGCCGGGACTAGCCAGTCCGGATGGGATACGCAGTATTTT; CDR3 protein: CATSDAGTSQSGWDTQYF
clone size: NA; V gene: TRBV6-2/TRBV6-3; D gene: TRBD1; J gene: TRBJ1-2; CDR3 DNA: TGTGCCAGCAGCATCCCCGGGACAGGCTATGGCTACACCTTC; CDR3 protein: CASSIPGTGYGYTF
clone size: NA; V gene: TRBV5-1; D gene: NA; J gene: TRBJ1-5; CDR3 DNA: TGCGCCAGCAGCTTGGACAGTAGCAATCAGCCCCAGCATTTT; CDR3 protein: CASSLDSSNQPQHF
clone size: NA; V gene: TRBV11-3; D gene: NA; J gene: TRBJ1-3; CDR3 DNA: TGTGCCAGCAGCTTCCCAGACACGAGCTCTGGAAACACCATATATTTT; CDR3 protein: CASSFPDTSSGNTIYF
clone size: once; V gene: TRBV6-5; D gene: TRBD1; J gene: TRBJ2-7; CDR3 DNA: TGTGCCAGCAGTTACCGGGACAGGGGTCACTACGAGCAGTACTTC; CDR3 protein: CASSYRDRGHYEQYF
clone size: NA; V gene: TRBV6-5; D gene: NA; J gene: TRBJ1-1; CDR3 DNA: TGTGCCAGCAGTTACTCCGGAGCCCGGAACACTGAAGCTTTCTTT; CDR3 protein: CASSYSGARNTEAFF
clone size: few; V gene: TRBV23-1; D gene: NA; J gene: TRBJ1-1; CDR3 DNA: TGCGCGTGGGCGCCCAGGGGTAGGAACACTGAAGCTTTCTTT; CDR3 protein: CAWAPRGRNTEAFF
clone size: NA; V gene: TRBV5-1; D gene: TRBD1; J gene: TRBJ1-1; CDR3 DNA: TGCGCCAGCAGCGCGAGGACAGGGGGACACACTGAAGCTTTCTTT; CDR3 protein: CASSARTGGHTEAFF
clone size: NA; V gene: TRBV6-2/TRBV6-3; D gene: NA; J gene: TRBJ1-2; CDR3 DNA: TGTGCCAGCAGCCCCGCGGACAGCTTATCCTATGGCTACACCTTC; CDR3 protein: CASSPADSLSYGYTF
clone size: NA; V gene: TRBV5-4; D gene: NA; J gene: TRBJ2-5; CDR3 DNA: TGTGCCAGCACCCGGACAGCTGAAGAGACCCAGTACTTC; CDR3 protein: CASTRTAEETQYF
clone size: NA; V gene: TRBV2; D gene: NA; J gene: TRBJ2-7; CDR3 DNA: TGTGCCAGCTGTGGCGAACCCTACGAGCAGTACTTC; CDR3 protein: CASCGEPYEQYF
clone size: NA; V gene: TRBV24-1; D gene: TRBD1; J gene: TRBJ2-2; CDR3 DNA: TGTGCCACCAGTGATTCTGACAGGGCCCGTAGCCGGGAGCTGTTTTTT; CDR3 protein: CATSDSDRARSRELFF
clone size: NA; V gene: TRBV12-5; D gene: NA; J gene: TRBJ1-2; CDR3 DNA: TGTGCTAGTGGCCCTGGACAGAACTATGGCTACACCTTC; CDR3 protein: CASGPGQNYGYTF
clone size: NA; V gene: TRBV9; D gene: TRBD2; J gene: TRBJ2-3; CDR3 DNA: TGTGCCAGCAGCGTAGTGGCTAGCGGAACTGATACGCAGTATTTT; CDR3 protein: CASSVVASGTDTQYF
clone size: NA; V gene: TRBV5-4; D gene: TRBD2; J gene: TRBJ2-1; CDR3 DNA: TGTGCCAGCAGCTGGAGAGCGGGAGTCGTGAATGAGCAGTTCTTC; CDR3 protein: CASSWRAGVVNEQFF
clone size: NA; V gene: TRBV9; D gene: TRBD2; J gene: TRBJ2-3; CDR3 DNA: TGTGCCAGCAGCCCTCGGACTAGCGGCACAGATACGCAGTATTTT; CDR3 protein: CASSPRTSGTDTQYF
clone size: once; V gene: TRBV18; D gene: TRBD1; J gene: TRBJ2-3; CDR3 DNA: TGTGCCAGCTCACGGGGACAGGGAGGCACAGATACGCAGTATTTT; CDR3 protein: CASSRGQGGTDTQYF
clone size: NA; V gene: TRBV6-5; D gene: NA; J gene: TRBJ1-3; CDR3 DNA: TGTGCCAGCAGGGCCGGGAATTCTGGAAACACCATATATTTT; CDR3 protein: CASRAGNSGNTIYF
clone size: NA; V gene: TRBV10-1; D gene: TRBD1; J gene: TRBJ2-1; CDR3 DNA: TGCGCCAGACTAACAGAACAGGGGCCCAATGAGCAGTTCTTC; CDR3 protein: CARLTEQGPNEQFF
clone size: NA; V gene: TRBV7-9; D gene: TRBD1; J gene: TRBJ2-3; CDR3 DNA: TGTGCCAGCAGCTTTACAGGGGCTTCTCTGGCAGATACGCAGTATTTT; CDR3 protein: CASSFTGASLADTQYF
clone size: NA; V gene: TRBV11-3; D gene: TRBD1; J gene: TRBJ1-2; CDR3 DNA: TGTGCCAGCAGCTTACCCACCTTGACAGGGAACTATGGCTACACCTTC; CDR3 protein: CASSLPTLTGNYGYTF
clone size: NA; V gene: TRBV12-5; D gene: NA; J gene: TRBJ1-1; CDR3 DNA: TGTGCTAGTGGTGGGGACTCCTGGAGTGAAGCTTTCTTT; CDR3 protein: CASGGDSWSEAFF
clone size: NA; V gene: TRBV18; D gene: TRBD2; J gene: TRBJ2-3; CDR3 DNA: TGTGCCAGCTCAGTGTCTGGTGCGGGGGGCCCTAGCACAGATACGCAGTATTTT; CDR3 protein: CASSVSGAGGPSTDTQYF
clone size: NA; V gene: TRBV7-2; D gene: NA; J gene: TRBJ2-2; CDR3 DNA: TGTGCCAGCAGCTTTACTACAGGCCTTTTTGGCGGGGAGCTGTTTTTT; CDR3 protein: CASSFTTGLFGGELFF
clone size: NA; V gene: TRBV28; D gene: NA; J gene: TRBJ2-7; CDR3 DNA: TGTGCCAGCATGTTAAACTACGAGCAGTACTTC; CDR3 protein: CASMLNYEQYF
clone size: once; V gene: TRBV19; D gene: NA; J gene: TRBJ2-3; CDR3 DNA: TGTGCCAGTAGTATGAGAGAAACAGATACGCAGTATTTT; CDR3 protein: CASSMRETDTQYF
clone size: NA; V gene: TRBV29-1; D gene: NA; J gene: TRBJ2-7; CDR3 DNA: TGCAGCGTTGTGACAGTCGGGTACGAGCAGTACTTC; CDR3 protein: CSVVTVGYEQYF
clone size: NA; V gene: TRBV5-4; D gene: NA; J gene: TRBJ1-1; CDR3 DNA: TGTGCCAGCAGCCAGGAGGCGGGGTTCGAAGCTTTCTTT; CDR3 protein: CASSQEAGFEAFF